The 19 T cell receptor beta chains below all came from one sample that was sequenced in a study of TIL therapy for anti-PD-1-resistant metastatic lung cancer. Time point noted: pre-treatment sample, taken before nivolumab and TIL therapy. Tumor tissue came from excised metastases, mostly pleural nodules or supraclavicular lymph nodes. Sequencing used immunoSEQ v3. The protocol was immunoSEQ multiplex PCR, while the TCRdb copy is restricted to in-frame clones and leaves out a portion. This sample has 50,000 to 60,000 clones, with less than 75% found just once. The sample here was tumor tissue, taken at baseline. These TCRs come from a person aged 25 to 80 with non-small cell lung cancer.

J is TRBJ2-1 and V is TRBV7-6, with D unresolved. The V gene's germline CDR1 is SGHVS and CDR2 FNYEAQ. V was clipped by 5 bases and J by 2 bases, with 4 bases between them. This CDR3 is 12 amino acids long. The CDR3 coding sequence is TGTGCCAGCAGCGGTCCCTACAATGAGCAGTTCTTC. This encodes CASSGPYNEQFF.

The V and J genes are TRBV19 and TRBJ2-7, with 10 bases matching TRBD1. V shed 1 base, J shed 5 bases, and the junction held 2 bases outside the gene matches. The CDR3 consists of 14 residues. Per the germline V gene, CDR1 is LNHDA and CDR2 is SQIVND (reference sequence). The CDR3 sequence: CASSIVGTGDEQYF. As DNA, the CDR3 is TGTGCCAGTAGTATAGTCGGGACAGGGGACGAGCAGTACTTC.

The chain carries TRBV5-8 and TRBJ1-2; 10 bases agree with TRBD1. Trimming removed 0 bases from V and 8 bases from J; junction bases left unmatched: 4. The CDR3 covers 14 residues. Looked up from germline, CDR1 is SGHTS and CDR2 is YDEGEE. This CDR3 reads CASSLATGGWGYTF. The CDR3 bases are TGTGCCAGCAGCTTGGCGACAGGGGGCTGGGGCTACACCTTC.

The genes are TRBV10-3 and TRBJ1-2; no firm D call. The V end was cut by 3 bases, the J end by 8 bases, with 7 bases between. The CDR3 covers 11 residues. Germline V gene data show CDR1 as ENHRY and CDR2 as SYGVKD. CDR3 in DNA: TGTGCCATCAGTGAATCGGGGGGCTACACCTTC. Its protein is CAISESGGYTF.

The genes are TRBV27 and TRBJ1-1; 9 bases are a match to TRBD1. The CDR3 covers 22 residues. V was pared by 5 bases and J by 1 base, with 26 bases of the junction left unmatched. Looked up from germline, CDR1 is MNHEY and CDR2 is SMNVEV (reference sequence). The CDR3 DNA is TGTGCCAGCAGTACCCACCCTCCGGGACAGGGAATCCAATCGAATAAGAACACTGAAGCTTTCTTT. This encodes CASSTHPPGQGIQSNKNTEAFF.

The gene calls are TRBV19 and TRBJ1-2; perhaps TRBD1 as D (5 bases). Per germline, CDR1 LNHDA and CDR2 SQIVND (reference sequence). Trimming removed 10 bases from V and 3 bases from J, with 9 bases in between. CDR3 length: 11 residues. The CDR3, as DNA: TGTGCCATTGGGACCTACTATGGCTACACCTTC. Translation: CAIGTYYGYTF.

The J gene is TRBJ2-2, the V gene TRBV5-4; a weak D match, TRBD2 (5 bases). The length of the CDR3 is 17 residues. The germline CDR1 and CDR2 sequences are SGHNT and YYREEE (reference sequence). Trimming took off 0 bases at V and 8 bases at J, with 20 bases between the two ends. Written as DNA, the CDR3 is TGTGCCAGCAGCTTGGGTGGGAGCAGGCAACGTGCAGGGGAGCTGTTTTTT. Protein product: CASSLGGSRQRAGELFF.

This clone was counted once. The chain couples TRBV10-3 to TRBJ1-4, with TRBD1 matching 12 bases. The ends lost 3 bases at V and 7 bases at J; junction bases unmatched: 3. The CDR3 loop spans 15 amino acids. Germline V gene lookup returns CDR1 ENHRY and CDR2 SYGVKD. DNA for the CDR3: TGTGCCATCAGTGAAGGGACAGGGGGCGGTGAAAAACTGTTTTTT. It translates to CAISEGTGGGEKLFF.

A single count supports this clone. V is TRBV9 and J is TRBJ2-1, with D possibly matching TRBD2 (6 bases). The CDR3 runs to 15 residues. V lost 3 bases and J lost 8, with 18 bases in between. Looked up from germline, CDR1 is SGDLS and CDR2 is YYNGEE. The CDR3 loop reads CASSATSSVTDEQFF. The CDR3 bases are TGTGCCAGCAGCGCGACCTCTAGCGTCACCGATGAGCAGTTCTTC.

The rearrangement joins TRBV5-1 to TRBJ2-5; D gene unclear. This CDR3 is 14 amino acids long. The ends were cut back, 1 base at V and 5 bases at J, with 12 bases in the middle. Germline-derived CDR1 and CDR2 are SGHRS and YFSETQ. The chain's CDR3 is CASSLRSQGETQYF. CDR3 DNA sequence: TGCGCCAGCAGCTTGAGGTCCCAAGGGGAGACCCAGTACTTC. The entire variable domain, with the rest obtained from reference TRBV5-1 and TRBJ2-5, is as follows: KAGVTQTPRYLIKTRGQQVTLSCSPISGHRSVSWYQQTPGQGLQFLFEYFSETQRNKGNFPGRFSGRQFSNSRSEMNVSTLELGDSALYLCASSLRSQGETQYFGPGTRLLVL.

The chain employs TRBV18 and TRBJ2-2, with 10 bases that match TRBD1. V gave up 2 bases and J gave up 4 bases; unmatched junction bases: 7. CDR1 and CDR2 (germline): KGHSH, LQKENI. CDR3 length: 17 amino acids. CDR3 nucleotides: TGTGCCAGCTCACCAAATTCGGGACAGGGGCCCACCGGGGAGCTGTTTTTT. This codes for CASSPNSGQGPTGELFF.

The rearrangement links TRBV23-1 to TRBJ1-2; D is undetermined. TRBV23-1 is sorted into the ORF group, with uncertain function. Trimming removed 2 bases from V and 2 bases from J, with 18 bases in between. The CDR3 covers 17 residues. CDR3: CASSQPRWRAANYGYTF. CDR3 nucleotide sequence: TGCGCCAGCAGTCAACCACGATGGAGGGCCGCCAACTATGGCTACACCTTC.

The chain carries TRBV9 and TRBJ1-2; 8 bases map to TRBD1. Germline values: CDR1 SGDLS, CDR2 YYNGEE. This CDR3 is 17 amino acids long. Trimming took 4 bases from V and 3 from J; bases not matched to a gene: 14. The CDR3 nucleotides are TGTGCCAGCAGCCCAGCCGTCGGACAGGGCCCCGACTATGGCTACACCTTC. Residues: CASSPAVGQGPDYGYTF.

The CDR3 nucleotides read TGTGCCAGCAGCTTCATGGGGACTCCGCAGGCTACGCAGTATTTT. Translated, it gives CASSFMGTPQATQYF. The chain links TRBV5-4 to TRBJ2-3, with a weak D call TRBD2 (6 bases). The CDR3 has 15 amino acids. Germline V gives CDR1 SGHNT, CDR2 YYREEE (reference sequence). The V end lost 2 bases, the J end lost 8 bases, and 18 bases lay between the germline ends.

The rearrangement links TRBV14 to TRBJ2-7; 14 positions agree with TRBD2. CDR1 is SGHDN and CDR2 is FVKESK in the germline V gene. V gave up 8 bases and J gave up 3 bases; unmatched junction bases: 6. The CDR3 contains 15 residues. The CDR3 DNA is TGTGCCAGCGGGACTAGCGGGGGTGGTTTCTACGAGCAGTACTTC. It is translated as CASGTSGGGFYEQYF.

This chain joins TRBV5-6 and TRBJ2-2; 9 bases align to TRBD2. Germline V gene sequence: CDR1 SGHDT, CDR2 YYEEEE. The CDR3 spans 16 residues. V lost 3 bases to trimming and J lost 0 bases; unmatched junction nucleotides: 3. The CDR3 DNA is TGTGCCAGCAGCTGGGGACTAGCCTCGAACACCGGGGAGCTGTTTTTT. It codes for CASSWGLASNTGELFF.

This clone showed up just a few times. The chain uses TRBV7-9 and TRBJ1-1, with 8 nucleotides matching TRBD1. The length of the CDR3 is 14 residues. The V and J ends lost 5 bases and 3 bases, in that order; junction bases with no gene match: 5. Germline assignment: CDR1 SEHNR and CDR2 FQNEAQ (reference sequence). Written as DNA, the CDR3 is TGTGCCAGCAGCAAGGACAGGGTTTACACTGAAGCTTTCTTT. Translated, it gives CASSKDRVYTEAFF.

The rearrangement uses TRBV27 and TRBJ2-7; 8 bases are a match to TRBD2. The germline V gene encodes CDR1 MNHEY and CDR2 SMNVEV (reference sequence). V gave up 4 bases and J gave up 4 bases; unmatched junction bases: 9. The CDR3 length is 15 residues. CDR3 residues: CASSSPGTRAYEQYF. Written as DNA, the CDR3 is TGTGCCAGCAGTTCCCCCGGGACTAGGGCGTACGAGCAGTACTTC.

This clone was observed many times. The germline gene is not matched at one end of the junction; a read error may be the cause. The chain recombines TRBV29-1 with TRBJ1-2, with D possibly being TRBD1 (6 bases). The CDR3 is 13 amino acids. Germline V gene sequence: CDR1 SQVTM, CDR2 ANQGSEA. The CDR3 DNA follows: TGCAGCATTGACAGGACGAGGGGGTTAGGCTACACCTTC. It codes for CSIDRTRGLGYTF.